The clone carrying this T cell receptor (beta chain) was counted ten times or more. Its specificity is not known. The junction does not match germline at one end; this may be a read error. Repertoires were generated with immunoSEQ multiplex PCR, while TCRdb's copy carries only in-frame clones and drops some. The sample contains roughly 120,000 clones, 78% of which appear only once. The data stem from a study of radiotherapy plus CTLA-4 blockade in lung cancer. General study results and limits: Tumor-derived TCR clones expanded in blood after radiotherapy plus ipilimumab.

The CDR3 is 15 amino acids. The sequence derives from a human donor with non-small cell lung cancer who had a partial response to radiotherapy plus ipilimumab. The V call is TRBV6-7, the J call TRBJ1-4; 7 nucleotides match TRBD1. TRBV6-7 is recorded as an ORF, its role being uncertain. The sample here was peripheral blood, taken from a patient treated with radiotherapy plus ipilimumab. The CDR3 region has the DNA TGTGCCAGCAGTGCGACCGGGACAGCAATTCGGGCTATAGAATTT. This encodes CASSATGTAIRAIEF.